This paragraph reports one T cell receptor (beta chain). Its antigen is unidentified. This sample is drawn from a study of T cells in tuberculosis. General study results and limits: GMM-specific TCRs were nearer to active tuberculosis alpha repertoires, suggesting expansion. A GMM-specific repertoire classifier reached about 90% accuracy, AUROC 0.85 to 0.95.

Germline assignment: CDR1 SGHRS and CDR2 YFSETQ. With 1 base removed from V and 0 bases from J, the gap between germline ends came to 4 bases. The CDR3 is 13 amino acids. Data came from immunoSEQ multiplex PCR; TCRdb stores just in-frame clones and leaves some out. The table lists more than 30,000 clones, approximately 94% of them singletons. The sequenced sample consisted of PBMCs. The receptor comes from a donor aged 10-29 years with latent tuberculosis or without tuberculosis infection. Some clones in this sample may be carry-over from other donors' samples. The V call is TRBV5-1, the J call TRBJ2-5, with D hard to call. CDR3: CASSLLDQETQYF. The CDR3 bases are TGCGCCAGCAGCTTGCTAGACCAAGAGACCCAGTACTTC.